Below are 31 T cell receptor beta chains sequenced from a single sample in a study of blood T cell repertoires in COVID-19. TCRdb's table, derived via immunoSEQ multiplex PCR, lists solely in-frame clones and lacks some. The table shows a few hundred thousand clones, with around nine tenths occurring only once. Input material: peripheral blood. Receptors were obtained from a man in his 60s with acute or convalescent COVID-19.

The chain combines TRBV6-6 with TRBJ1-5; 8 bases match TRBD1. Trimming cost V 6 bases and J 6 bases; bases outside gene matches: 13. The CDR3 runs 16 residues. Germline values: CDR1 MNHNY, CDR2 SVGAGI (reference sequence). The CDR3 coding sequence is TGTGCCAGCAGCGCAGAGACAGGGGTCTCATCTCAGCCCCAGCATTTT. Amino acid sequence: CASSAETGVSSQPQHF.

The rearrangement uses TRBV28 and TRBJ1-1, with 9 bases aligning to TRBD1. Germline V gives CDR1 MDHEN, CDR2 SYDVKM. The CDR3 extends over 15 amino acids. After removal of 3 bases from V and 0 bases from J, the junction contained 2 bases not matched to a gene. The DNA of the CDR3 is TGTGCCAGCAGTTTGGGACAGGGCCTGAACACTGAAGCTTTCTTT. Translated: CASSLGQGLNTEAFF.

The gene calls are TRBV30 and TRBJ1-2; 9 bases fit TRBD1. Germline CDR1 and CDR2: GTSNPN and SVGIG (reference sequence). Trimming removed 4 bases from V and 6 bases from J; junction bases left unmatched: 18. The CDR3 totals 17 residues. CDR3 amino acids: CAWTYGGTGTLSNGYTF. As DNA, the CDR3 is TGTGCCTGGACCTACGGCGGGACAGGGACTCTAAGCAATGGCTACACCTTC. The variable domain in full, with the rest retrieved from reference TRBV30 and TRBJ1-2, is SQTIHQWPATLVQPVGSPLSLECTVEGTSNPNLYWYRQAAGRGLQLLFYSVGIGQISSEVPQNLSASRPQDRQFILSSKKLLLSDSGFYLCAWTYGGTGTLSNGYTFGSGTRLTVV.

The CDR3 here is CASSYDSGRLSYEQYF. In nucleotides, the CDR3 is TGTGCCAGCAGTTACGACTCAGGGCGCCTTAGCTACGAGCAGTACTTC. This chain joins TRBV6-6 and TRBJ2-7; weak D call: TRBD1 (5 bases). The ends were cut back, 2 bases at V and 3 bases at J, with 17 bases in the middle. This CDR3 region has 16 residues. Germline loops: CDR1 MNHNY, CDR2 SVGAGI (reference sequence).

The chain recombines TRBV9 with TRBJ2-7; perhaps TRBD2 as D (5 bases). Germline CDR1 reads SGDLS; CDR2 reads YYNGEE. Trimming stripped 3 bases from V and 1 base from J, with 11 bases between. The CDR3 is 14 residues long. The CDR3 DNA follows: TGTGCCAGCAGCGCGGCGCCGGGGTCCTACGAGCAGTACTTC. Its protein is CASSAAPGSYEQYF.

The chain carries TRBV28 and TRBJ2-7; 11 nucleotides match TRBD1. The ends lost 4 bases at V and 7 bases at J; junction bases unmatched: 15. This CDR3 has 17 amino acids. The germline V gene has CDR1 MDHEN and CDR2 SYDVKM. CDR3 coding DNA: TGTGCCAGCAGTTCAGGACAGGGGGCAGGTAATTTTAAGGAGCAGTACTTC. Translated: CASSSGQGAGNFKEQYF.

The chain has TRBV6-5 and TRBJ1-6; D remains unclear. Per the germline V gene, CDR1 is MNHEY and CDR2 is SVGAGI. Between the trimmed V and J ends, which lost 6 bases and 7 bases, there was a span of 13 bases. This CDR3 has 14 residues. CDR3 sequence: CASRGGRWNSPLHF. The CDR3 DNA is TGTGCCAGCAGGGGCGGGAGGTGGAATTCACCCCTCCACTTT.

This clone was recorded once. The J gene is TRBJ2-5, the V gene TRBV5-1; 12 nucleotides agree with TRBD2. Germline loops: CDR1 SGHRS, CDR2 YFSETQ. The V segment lost 4 bases and the J segment 5 bases; nucleotides outside the gene matches: 6. CDR3 length: 15 amino acids. In nucleotides, the CDR3 is TGCGCCAGCAGCAGACTAGCGGGGGTGAGGGAGACCCAGTACTTC. Residues: CASSRLAGVRETQYF.

This clone was counted a single time. The J gene is TRBJ1-5, the V gene TRBV28; tentative D call: TRBD1 (6 bases). The germline gives CDR1 MDHEN, CDR2 SYDVKM. The V and J ends lost 5 bases and 0 bases respectively, with 17 bases between them. The CDR3 length is 17 residues. CDR3 in amino acids: CASSTVQGGYSNQPQHF. CDR3 bases: TGTGCCAGCAGTACAGTACAGGGCGGGTATAGCAATCAGCCCCAGCATTTT.

The chain combines TRBV6-5 with TRBJ2-5, with TRBD1 matching 8 bases. Germline values: CDR1 MNHEY, CDR2 SVGAGI. J was trimmed by 4 bases and V by 8 bases; bases with no gene match: 12. The CDR3 has 15 residues. The chain's CDR3 is CASGIAGGWGETQYF. In DNA form, the CDR3 reads TGTGCCAGCGGTATTGCAGGGGGCTGGGGAGAGACCCAGTACTTC.

This clone occurred a few times. V is TRBV18 and J is TRBJ1-1; D is undetermined. Germline V lookup: CDR1 KGHSH, CDR2 LQKENI. V dropped 6 bases and J dropped 1 base, with 9 bases sitting between them. This CDR3 has 13 amino acids. The CDR3 region has the DNA TGTGCCAGCTCCCGGGATACGAACACTGAAGCTTTCTTT. Translating it yields CASSRDTNTEAFF.

The chain links TRBV5-4 to TRBJ1-1; 7 bases line up with TRBD1. V dropped 4 bases and J dropped 0; count of bases not matched to a gene: 3. Germline V gives CDR1 SGHNT, CDR2 YYREEE (reference sequence). CDR3 length: 14 residues. The CDR3 spells CASSPGQMNTEAFF. The CDR3, as DNA: TGTGCCAGCAGCCCGGGACAGATGAACACTGAAGCTTTCTTT.

The chain combines TRBV7-2 with TRBJ1-5; no reliable D call. The CDR3 consists of 13 residues. Germline V lookup: CDR1 SGHTA, CDR2 FQGNSA. V dropped 5 bases and J dropped 1 base, with 6 bases sitting between them. The CDR3 region is CASSPSSNQPQHF. DNA for the CDR3: TGTGCCAGCAGCCCCTCCAGCAATCAGCCCCAGCATTTT.

CDR3 residues: CASSPNSIEQGPTAHNEQFF. The CDR3 bases are TGTGCCAGCTCACCCAACTCGATAGAACAGGGACCTACGGCCCACAATGAGCAGTTCTTC. The chain employs TRBV18 and TRBJ2-1, with D maybe TRBD1 (6 bases). This CDR3 comprises 20 residues. The germline gives CDR1 KGHSH, CDR2 LQKENI. V lost 3 bases to trimming and J lost 5 bases, with 29 bases between them.

The chain joins TRBV7-9 to TRBJ1-1, with TRBD1 matching 8 bases. CDR1 is SEHNR and CDR2 is FQNEAQ in the germline V gene (reference sequence). V was pared by 5 bases and J by 0 bases, with 8 bases of the junction left unmatched. This CDR3 has 16 amino acids. CDR3 in amino acids: CASSPQVRGLNTEAFF. In DNA, the CDR3 is TGTGCCAGCAGCCCGCAAGTCAGGGGGCTGAACACTGAAGCTTTCTTT.

V gene TRBV7-8 combines with J gene TRBJ1-1, with 9 bases matching TRBD1. With 5 bases clipped from V and 5 bases from J, the junction kept 6 bases outside the gene matches. CDR3 length equals 14 residues. Germline V lookup: CDR1 SGHVS, CDR2 FQNEAQ. The CDR3 loop reads CASSEDRGRTEAFF. The CDR3 DNA reads as TGTGCCAGCAGCGAGGACAGGGGTAGAACTGAAGCTTTCTTT.

This chain links TRBV10-3 with TRBJ1-2; D gene ambiguous. Per germline, CDR1 ENHRY and CDR2 SYGVKD. The CDR3 covers 13 residues. Trimming removed 7 bases at V and 4 bases at J, with 13 bases between. CDR3 DNA sequence: TGTGCCATCACCACCGGGTCCATCTATGGCTACACCTTC. This encodes CAITTGSIYGYTF.

CDR3: CAIRGEVEGTEAFF. In nucleotides, the CDR3 is TGTGCCATCAGAGGCGAAGTGGAGGGCACTGAAGCTTTCTTT. The rearrangement links TRBV10-3 to TRBJ1-1; D uncertain. Germline V lookup: CDR1 ENHRY, CDR2 SYGVKD. The CDR3 loop spans 14 amino acids. The ends were cut back, 6 bases at V and 4 bases at J, with 15 bases in the middle.

This clone has a single count. The V call is TRBV5-1, the J call TRBJ2-7, with 7 bases matching TRBD1. V lost 6 bases, J lost 4 bases, and 13 bases stayed unmatched. This CDR3 spans 15 amino acids. CDR1 and CDR2 (germline): SGHRS, YFSETQ. In DNA, the CDR3 is TGCGCCAGCACCCACCGGGACAGCGGTTTATACGAGCAGTACTTC. Protein product: CASTHRDSGLYEQYF.

The rearrangement joins TRBV11-2 to TRBJ2-1; TRBD2 might be the D (5 bases). CDR3 length: 14 residues. Trimming stripped 4 bases from V and 3 bases from J, with 10 bases between. Germline V lookup: CDR1 SGHAT, CDR2 FQNNGV. DNA for the CDR3: TGTGCCAGCAGCTCCACCCGGGGCTACAATGAGCAGTTCTTC. Protein product: CASSSTRGYNEQFF.

The chain employs TRBV12-3 or TRBV12-4 and TRBJ1-2; no firm D call. The CDR3 is 11 amino acids. Between the trimmed V and J ends, which lost 5 bases and 13 bases, there was a span of 14 bases. CDR3 region: CASSASGITTF. CDR3 in DNA: TGTGCCAGCAGTGCCTCCGGGATTACCACCTTC.

The chain uses TRBV5-4 and TRBJ2-1; 14 bases agree with TRBD2. With V trimmed by 3 bases and J by 5 bases, 1 base remained unmatched. The germline V gene encodes CDR1 SGHNT and CDR2 YYREEE (reference sequence). The CDR3 spans 15 residues. The chain's CDR3 is CASSSGLAGDNEQFF. In DNA, the CDR3 is TGTGCCAGCAGCTCGGGACTAGCGGGGGACAATGAGCAGTTCTTC.

This clone was detected once. The sample holds other DNA sequences that translate to the same CDR3. This rearrangement joins TRBV11-2 to TRBJ1-3; D is ambiguous. This CDR3 spans 15 amino acids. Germline assignment: CDR1 SGHAT and CDR2 FQNNGV. Trimming stripped 0 bases from V and 0 bases from J, with 6 bases between. The CDR3 here is CASSLDGRSGNTIYF. The CDR3 DNA reads as TGTGCCAGCAGCTTAGATGGGCGCTCTGGAAACACCATATATTTT.

The chain joins TRBV5-1 to TRBJ2-7; 14 bases map to TRBD2. V shed 3 bases, J shed 0 bases, and the junction held 5 bases outside the gene matches. CDR3 length equals 17 residues. Germline V CDR1 and CDR2: SGHRS, YFSETQ. In nucleotides, the CDR3 is TGCGCCAGCAGCTCGGGACTAGCGGGGGTCAGCTCCTACGAGCAGTACTTC. It encodes CASSSGLAGVSSYEQYF.

On this clone itself: At one boundary the junction diverges from the germline segment, which might be a read error. The V gene is TRBV27, the J gene TRBJ2-7; possible D gene TRBD2, 6 bases. CDR1 is MNHEY, CDR2 SMNVEV, per germline (reference sequence). The CDR3 sequence is 13 residues long. The CDR3 bases are TGTGCCGGCAGTCCCGCCGGAGGGTACGAGCAGTACTTC. Translation: CAGSPAGGYEQYF.

The chain combines TRBV19 with TRBJ2-5, with 9 bases lining up with TRBD2. CDR1 LNHDA and CDR2 SQIVND come from the germline V gene (reference sequence). The CDR3 runs 14 residues. The V and J ends lost 6 bases and 6 bases, in that order; junction bases with no gene match: 8. CDR3: CASRAMAGGKTQYF. Here the CDR3 DNA reads TGTGCCAGTAGGGCAATGGCGGGGGGGAAGACCCAGTACTTC.

The chain links TRBV7-9 to TRBJ1-2; 9 nucleotides align to TRBD1. Per germline, CDR1 SEHNR and CDR2 FQNEAQ (reference sequence). V gave up 5 bases and J gave up 8 bases; unmatched junction bases: 12. The CDR3 covers 15 residues. CDR3 loop: CASSRETGTGNGYTF. CDR3 bases: TGTGCCAGCAGCCGGGAGACCGGGACAGGGAACGGCTACACCTTC.

The V and J genes are TRBV6-5 and TRBJ1-6; 9 bases are shared with TRBD1. The germline CDR1 and CDR2 sequences are MNHEY and SVGAGI. This CDR3 has 15 amino acids. J gave up 6 bases and V 6 bases, and 6 bases lay outside the gene matches. CDR3 nucleotide sequence: TGTGCCAGCAGCCGGGACAGGGTGGCTAATTCACCCCTCCACTTT. This sequence encodes CASSRDRVANSPLHF.

The rearrangement links TRBV7-8 to TRBJ2-7, with D perhaps matching TRBD1 (7 bases). Trimming pared 5 bases from V and 6 bases from J, leaving 23 bases between. This CDR3 has 16 residues. Germline values: CDR1 SGHVS, CDR2 FQNEAQ. CDR3 sequence (DNA): TGTGCCAGCAGCACCACGGGACAGCGGGCATTTGGCGAGCAGTACTTC. Translating it yields CASSTTGQRAFGEQYF.

The chain links TRBV12-2 to TRBJ2-3; the table's D call, TRBD1, has no DNA check behind it. TRBV12-2 is designated a pseudogene. There are 16 residues in the CDR3. The CDR3, as DNA: TGTGCAAGTCGCTTGGGACGGGACAGGGCCACAGATACGCAGTATTTT. This gives the protein CASRLGRDRATDTQYF.

The chain uses TRBV27 and TRBJ1-2; D perhaps matches TRBD1 (5 bases). Per germline, CDR1 MNHEY and CDR2 SMNVEV (reference sequence). V lost 1 base and J lost 4, with 13 bases in between. The CDR3 runs 15 residues. CDR3 region: CASSLYYGGGYGYTF. The CDR3 nucleotides read TGTGCCAGCAGTTTATATTACGGGGGGGGCTATGGCTACACCTTC.